A single sample gave rise to the 26 T cell receptor beta chains below, sequenced in a study of blood T cell repertoires in COVID-19. Using immunoSEQ multiplex PCR, the repertoire was profiled, and TCRdb retains in-frame clones only, with some absent. Here the sample spans over 200,000 clones, about four fifths being singletons. The sequenced material came from peripheral blood. The receptors shown here come from a woman between 45 and 65 years old with acute or convalescent COVID-19.

The chain uses TRBV5-4 and TRBJ2-3; D is perhaps TRBD2 (6 bases). The V gene lost 0 bases and the J gene lost 9 bases, with 20 bases spanning the gap. The CDR3 loop spans 16 amino acids. Germline CDR1 is SGHNT and CDR2 is YYREEE (reference sequence). The CDR3 DNA reads as TGTGCCAGCAGCTTGGAGCGGACGGAGGGTAGGGGCACGCAGTATTTT. It translates to CASSLERTEGRGTQYF.

The chain has TRBV6-1 and TRBJ2-5; D is possibly TRBD1 (6 bases). This CDR3 is built from 13 residues. Trimming took off 6 bases at V and 5 bases at J, with 13 bases between the two ends. Germline CDR1 reads MNHNS; CDR2 reads SASEGT. CDR3 DNA: TGTGCCAGCAGGACAAACAGGGTGGAGACCCAGTACTTC. It codes for CASRTNRVETQYF.

The chain is built from TRBV30 and TRBJ2-1, with 8 bases aligning to TRBD2. Trimming cost V 3 bases and J 7 bases; bases outside gene matches: 11. The germline V gene has CDR1 GTSNPN and CDR2 SVGIG (reference sequence). The length of the CDR3 is 15 residues. CDR3 residues: CAWRLAAPFGNEQFF. The CDR3 nucleotides read TGTGCCTGGAGACTAGCGGCCCCTTTCGGGAATGAGCAGTTCTTC.

This clone is a singleton in its sample. The rearrangement joins TRBV19 to TRBJ2-7, with 10 bases that match TRBD1. With V trimmed by 4 bases and J by 2 bases, 2 bases remained unmatched. This CDR3 is built from 14 residues. Germline V gives CDR1 LNHDA, CDR2 SQIVND (reference sequence). CDR3 DNA sequence: TGTGCCAGTAGTACAGGGACAGGGGCCTACGAGCAGTACTTC. Its protein product is CASSTGTGAYEQYF. Full variable domain (outside the CDR3, taken from reference TRBV19 and TRBJ2-7): DGGITQSPKYLFRKEGQNVTLSCEQNLNHDAMYWYRQDPGQGLRLIYYSQIVNDFQKGDIAEGYSVSREKKESFPLTVTSAQKNPTAFYLCASSTGTGAYEQYFGPGTRLTVT.

This clone came up a few times. Other DNA sequences in the same sample also yield this CDR3. V and J are TRBV10-3 and TRBJ1-2; D perhaps matches TRBD1 (6 bases). Germline V gene lookup returns CDR1 ENHRY and CDR2 SYGVKD. The CDR3 is 14 amino acids. V lost 2 bases to trimming and J lost 2 bases, with 9 bases between them. The chain's CDR3 is CAISEPTGNYGYTF. The DNA for the CDR3 is TGTGCCATCAGTGAGCCGACAGGAAACTATGGCTACACCTTC.

This rearrangement joins TRBV6-5 to TRBJ2-7; TRBD1 matches 10 bases. V shed 2 bases, J shed 3 bases, and the junction held 7 bases outside the gene matches. The CDR3 length is 16 residues. Germline V lookup: CDR1 MNHEY, CDR2 SVGAGI. CDR3 sequence (DNA): TGTGCCAGCAGTTACCTCGGACAGGGGGGGCTCTACGAGCAGTACTTC. As protein: CASSYLGQGGLYEQYF.

The rearrangement joins TRBV29-1 to TRBJ2-2, with a possible D match to TRBD2 (6 bases). Per the germline V gene, CDR1 is SQVTM and CDR2 is ANQGSEA. The CDR3 runs 14 residues. Trimming removed 5 bases at V and 1 base at J, with 11 bases between. The CDR3 sequence is CSVPGTRNTGELFF. The CDR3 DNA is TGCAGCGTTCCCGGGACTCGGAACACCGGGGAGCTGTTTTTT.

The chain uses TRBV24-1 and TRBJ2-1; 8 nucleotides line up with TRBD2. This CDR3 spans 17 amino acids. V lost 3 bases, J lost 0 bases, and 6 bases stayed unmatched. The germline gives CDR1 KGHDR, CDR2 SFDVKD. The CDR3 region has the DNA TGTGCCACCAGTGATACAATAGCGGGGAGCTCCTACAATGAGCAGTTCTTC. Amino acids: CATSDTIAGSSYNEQFF.

In regard to this clone: Other nucleotide sequences from this sample produce the same CDR3. The J gene is TRBJ2-7, the V gene TRBV9; tentative D call: TRBD1 (6 bases). In germline, CDR1 is SGDLS, CDR2 YYNGEE. The CDR3 runs to 14 residues. V was trimmed by 0 bases and J by 1 base, leaving 8 bases between them. The CDR3 coding sequence is TGTGCCAGCAGCGTAGCCGGGACATCCTACGAGCAGTACTTC. It yields the protein CASSVAGTSYEQYF. The full variable domain, in which reference TRBV9 and TRBJ2-7 provide the parts outside the CDR3, is DSGVTQTPKHLITATGQRVTLRCSPRSGDLSVYWYQQSLDQGLQFLIQYYNGEERAKGNILERFSAQQFPDLHSELNLSSLELGDSALYFCASSVAGTSYEQYFGPGTRLTVT.

This clone was counted once. This chain uses TRBV27 with TRBJ1-5; weak D call: TRBD1 (6 bases). Deletions cut 6 bases from V and 3 bases from J, with 15 bases between. The CDR3 extends over 15 amino acids. Per germline, CDR1 MNHEY and CDR2 SMNVEV (reference sequence). In DNA form, the CDR3 reads TGTGCCAGCAGCCTCCATGGACAGCACAATCAGCCCCAGCATTTT. This codes for CASSLHGQHNQPQHF.

The gene calls are TRBV6-5 and TRBJ1-2, with D maybe TRBD1 (5 bases). Trimming stripped 8 bases from V and 5 bases from J, with 15 bases between. The CDR3 is made up of 13 amino acids. In germline, CDR1 is MNHEY, CDR2 SVGAGI. This CDR3 is CASGVTAEYGYTF. DNA of the CDR3: TGTGCCAGCGGAGTGACAGCCGAATATGGCTACACCTTC.

This clone was observed a handful of times. V and J are TRBV27 and TRBJ2-1; 7 positions match TRBD2. Looked up from germline, CDR1 is MNHEY and CDR2 is SMNVEV (reference sequence). V lost 5 bases to trimming and J lost 1 base; unmatched junction nucleotides: 5. This CDR3 comprises 15 residues. The CDR3 spells CASSRSGPSYNEQFF. The CDR3 coding sequence is TGTGCCAGCAGTCGTAGCGGGCCTTCCTACAATGAGCAGTTCTTC.

The chain links TRBV10-3 to TRBJ2-7, with TRBD2 matching over 8 bases. Trimming took 5 bases from V and 5 from J; bases not matched to a gene: 11. There are 15 residues in the CDR3. Germline-derived CDR1 and CDR2 are ENHRY and SYGVKD. In nucleotides, the CDR3 is TGTGCCATCAGTAATATAGCGGGACCGGCCCACGAGCAGTACTTC. This encodes CAISNIAGPAHEQYF.

The chain has TRBV6-5 and TRBJ2-1, with D possibly matching TRBD2 (5 bases). Between the trimmed V and J ends, which lost 2 bases and 3 bases, there was a span of 14 bases. The CDR3 length is 16 residues. From germline, CDR1 is MNHEY and CDR2 SVGAGI. The CDR3 bases are TGTGCCAGCAGTTACGGGTCTGGAGGAGGCTACAATGAGCAGTTCTTC. Translating it yields CASSYGSGGGYNEQFF.

This clone occurred a few times. The J gene is TRBJ2-1, the V gene TRBV5-8; D might be TRBD1 (5 bases). From germline, CDR1 is SGHTS and CDR2 YDEGEE. V lost 0 bases and J 0 bases, leaving 7 bases between the germline ends. The CDR3 is made up of 15 amino acids. The CDR3 DNA is TGTGCCAGCAGCTTGGCAAGGGGCTCCTACAATGAGCAGTTCTTC. Translated: CASSLARGSYNEQFF.

This chain connects TRBV5-8 to TRBJ2-1; D may be TRBD1 (5 bases). CDR3 length: 16 amino acids. V was clipped by 2 bases and J by 4 bases, with 16 bases between them. CDR1 SGHTS and CDR2 YDEGEE come from the germline V gene. The CDR3 sequence is CASSFVLTGTYNEQFF. DNA of the CDR3: TGTGCCAGCAGCTTCGTCCTAACAGGAACTTACAATGAGCAGTTCTTC.

The chain carries TRBV20-1 and TRBJ2-7, with D possibly matching TRBD2 (6 bases). The length of the CDR3 is 13 residues. Looked up from germline, CDR1 is DFQATT and CDR2 is SNEGSKA (reference sequence). Trimming took off 3 bases at V and 5 bases at J, with 14 bases between the two ends. The CDR3 bases are TGCAGTGCTAGTACCGGGACTCTTGACGAGCAGTACTTC. This sequence encodes CSASTGTLDEQYF.

V is TRBV15 and J is TRBJ2-1; 10 nucleotides align to TRBD2. Germline CDR1 is LNHNV and CDR2 is YYDKDF (reference sequence). V lost 4 bases and J lost 10; bases outside the gene matches: 7. The CDR3 spans 14 residues. The CDR3: CATSKPASGSEQFF. For the CDR3, the DNA is TGTGCCACCAGCAAACCAGCTAGCGGGAGCGAGCAGTTCTTC.

The chain has TRBV3-1 (or the pseudogene TRBV3-2) and TRBJ1-1; 10 nucleotides match TRBD1. Germline V gives CDR1 LGHDT, CDR2 YNNKEL (reference sequence). The CDR3 is 15 residues long. With V trimmed by 1 base and J by 5 bases, 4 bases remained unmatched. CDR3: CASSQGTGGPTEAFF. The DNA of the CDR3 is TGTGCCAGCAGCCAAGGGACAGGGGGACCAACTGAAGCTTTCTTT.

V usage is TRBV18 and J usage is TRBJ2-7; D possibly corresponds to TRBD1 (6 bases). CDR3 length: 12 residues. Germline loops: CDR1 KGHSH, CDR2 LQKENI. V gave up 8 bases and J gave up 5 bases, with 13 bases separating them. The CDR3: CASATSGDEQYF. The CDR3 nucleotides are TGTGCCAGCGCAACCTCAGGGGACGAGCAGTACTTC.

The chain recombines TRBV7-6 with TRBJ2-5, with 14 nucleotides matching TRBD2. The V gene end was trimmed by 4 bases and the J gene end by 1 base; junction bases not matched to a gene: 8. Germline CDR1 SGHVS, CDR2 FNYEAQ. This CDR3 region has 18 residues. The CDR3 region has the DNA TGTGCCAGCAGCTCTCGACTAGCGGGAGGGCTTATCCAAGAGACCCAGTACTTC. Protein product: CASSSRLAGGLIQETQYF.

This rearrangement joins TRBV28 to TRBJ2-7; TRBD2 matches at 12 bases. This CDR3 region has 14 residues. Germline V lookup: CDR1 MDHEN, CDR2 SYDVKM. The J segment lost 7 bases and the V segment lost 6 bases, leaving 7 bases of the junction unmatched. CDR3 sequence reads: CASRATSGSGEQYF. CDR3 bases: TGTGCCAGCAGGGCGACTAGCGGGAGTGGGGAGCAGTACTTC.

The rearrangement joins TRBV27 to TRBJ2-2, with D hard to call. Germline lookup yields CDR1 MNHEY and CDR2 SMNVEV (reference sequence). V shed 6 bases and J shed 0 bases, with 8 bases lying between them. The CDR3 has 14 amino acids. In DNA form, the CDR3 reads TGTGCCAGCAGGGTGGGCGCGAACACCGGGGAGCTGTTTTTT. Translated: CASRVGANTGELFF.

This chain links TRBV4-2 with TRBJ2-1, with TRBD1 matching 8 bases. Germline V gives CDR1 LGHNA, CDR2 YNFKEQ. The CDR3 is 14 amino acids. The V and J ends lost 1 base and 7 bases, in that order; junction bases with no gene match: 3. CDR3 protein: CASSQGDRLNEQFF. Written as DNA, the CDR3 is TGTGCCAGCAGCCAAGGGGACAGGTTGAATGAGCAGTTCTTC.

V gene TRBV19 combines with J gene TRBJ2-7; 8 bases are shared with TRBD2. V shed 1 base, J shed 3 bases, and the junction held 8 bases outside the gene matches. CDR1 and CDR2 from the germline V gene are LNHDA and SQIVND (reference sequence). The CDR3 extends over 16 amino acids. CDR3 region: CASSIGTSGPHYEQYF. The CDR3 region has the DNA TGTGCCAGTAGTATAGGAACTAGCGGACCCCACTACGAGCAGTACTTC.

V and J are TRBV7-2 and TRBJ2-7; 11 bases match TRBD2. The CDR3 is made up of 15 amino acids. The germline CDR1 and CDR2 sequences are SGHTA and FQGNSA. V dropped 4 bases and J dropped 3; count of bases not matched to a gene: 5. The CDR3 DNA follows: TGTGCCAGCAGCTCCACTAGCGGGAGTATCTACGAGCAGTACTTC. Protein: CASSSTSGSIYEQYF.